Shown below are 5 T cell receptor beta chains from a single sample sequenced in a study of read filtering for tumor transcriptome and immune sequencing. The library was built from around 0.4 ug RNA with molecular barcoded adaptors for alpha/delta and beta/gamma chains. TCRdb reprocessed the reads with MiXCR, giving one entry per CDR3 protein. The data hold about 50,000 distinct CDR3 sequences, with roughly a fifth observed a single time. Source material: a population of CD138-negative cells sorted from bone marrow. These receptors originate from a donor at least 40 years old with multiple myeloma.

This clonotype was seen repeatedly, ten times or more. This chain uses TRBV28 with TRBJ1-5, with D perhaps TRBD1 (6 bases). Germline CDR1 reads MDHEN; CDR2 reads SYDVKM. The CDR3 spans 15 residues. Trimming left V 6 bases short and J 1 base short, with 13 bases between. The CDR3 loop reads CASRRGTSSNQPQHF. The CDR3 nucleotides read TGTGCCAGCAGAAGGGGGACATCGAGCAATCAGCCCCAGCATTTT. Full variable domain (remainder filled in from reference TRBV28 and TRBJ1-5): DVKVTQSSRYLVKRTGEKVFLECVQDMDHENMFWYRQDPGLGLRLIYFSYDVKMKEKGDIPEGYSVSREKKERFSLILESASTNQTSMYLCASRRGTSSNQPQHFGDGTRLSIL.

This clonotype occurred many times. The rearrangement links TRBV2 to TRBJ2-1; D possibly uses TRBD1 or TRBD2 (5 bases each). This CDR3 comprises 16 residues. Trimming left V 2 bases short and J 7 bases short, with 18 bases between. Germline V gives CDR1 SNHLY, CDR2 FYNNEI. CDR3 region: CASSELSAGRINEQFF. The CDR3 coding sequence is TGTGCCAGCAGTGAATTGTCGGCAGGGAGAATAAATGAGCAGTTCTTC.

This clonotype was seen a few times. This may come from a read error, since a much larger clone is one base off. The CDR3 DNA follows: TGTGCCAGCAGCGCGGGACAGGGAAGGACCGGGGAGCTGTCTTTT. It is translated as CASSAGQGRTGELSF. This chain links TRBV9 with TRBJ2-2; 9 bases match TRBD1. Germline CDR1 reads SGDLS; CDR2 reads YYNGEE. CDR3 length equals 15 residues.

A word on this clonotype: A single base separates this from a much larger clone, so it may be a read error. The chain recombines TRBV28 with TRBJ2-7; D is unresolved. The CDR3 consists of 13 residues. Trimming removed 3 bases from V and 2 bases from J, with 8 bases in between. The germline V gene encodes CDR1 MDHEN and CDR2 SYDVKM. CDR3: CASSFANTYEQYF. The CDR3, as DNA: TGTGCCAGCAGTTTCGCGAACACCTACGAGCAGTACTTC. Together with reference TRBV28 and TRBJ2-7, the CDR3 gives the full variable domain: DVKVTQSSRYLVKRTGEKVFLECVQDMDHENMFWYRQDPGLGLRLIYFSYDVKMKEKGDIPEGYSVSREKKERFSLILESASTNQTSMYLCASSFANTYEQYFGPGTRLTVT.

In its sample, this clonotype was seen many times. The V call is TRBV7-2, the J call TRBJ2-1, with 7 bases identical to TRBD1. Germline values: CDR1 SGHTA, CDR2 FQGNSA. The CDR3 runs to 14 residues. The junction had 5 bases not matched to a gene; V was cut back by 5 bases and J by 4 bases. CDR3 sequence (DNA): TGTGCCAGCAGCACGGCACAGGGGTACAATGAGCAGTTCTTC. It is translated as CASSTAQGYNEQFF. The whole variable domain, filled in from reference TRBV7-2 and TRBJ2-1, reads GAGVSQSPSNKVTEKGKDVELRCDPISGHTALYWYRQSLGQGLEFLIYFQGNSAPDKSGLPSDRFSAERTGGSVSTLTIQRTQQEDSAVYLCASSTAQGYNEQFFGPGTRLTVL.